Shown below are 13 T cell receptor beta chains from a single sample sequenced in a study of T cell responses to AZD1222 COVID-19 vaccine. Sequencing used immunoSEQ multiplex PCR; TCRdb keeps in-frame clones, though not all of them. The sample yields 90,000 to 150,000 clones, about 85% seen once. Sequences were derived from peripheral blood, sampled on day 0 of AZD1222 vaccination. The receptors were gathered from an adult in good health.

V usage is TRBV9 and J usage is TRBJ2-3, with D unresolved. V was cut by 0 bases and J by 4 bases, with 9 bases left in between. The germline gives CDR1 SGDLS, CDR2 YYNGEE. The CDR3 runs 14 residues. The CDR3 DNA follows: TGTGCCAGCAGCGTAGGTCCAGTAGCAGATACGCAGTATTTT. It yields the protein CASSVGPVADTQYF.

Comment on this clone: Other DNA sequences in this specimen translate into the identical CDR3. The chain is built from TRBV5-1 and TRBJ2-7; TRBD2 matches 8 bases. The CDR3 consists of 13 residues. With V trimmed by 5 bases and J by 2 bases, 3 bases remained unmatched. Per the germline V gene, CDR1 is SGHRS and CDR2 is YFSETQ. Written as DNA, the CDR3 is TGCGCCAGCAGTCGCGGGGGGACCTACGAGCAGTACTTC. Protein: CASSRGGTYEQYF.

The chain links TRBV11-2 to TRBJ2-7, with 11 nucleotides matching TRBD2. This CDR3 comprises 15 residues. After removal of 0 bases from V and 2 bases from J, the junction contained 0 bases not matched to a gene. In germline, CDR1 is SGHAT, CDR2 FQNNGV. The CDR3 DNA follows: TGTGCCAGCAGCTTAGAGACTAGCGGGACCTACGAGCAGTACTTC. It codes for CASSLETSGTYEQYF.

The rearrangement links TRBV19 to TRBJ1-1; weak D call: TRBD1 (5 bases). Per the germline V gene, CDR1 is LNHDA and CDR2 is SQIVND (reference sequence). The CDR3 is made up of 12 amino acids. V was shortened by 10 bases and J by 7 bases, with 16 bases between the two germline ends. CDR3 nucleotide sequence: TGTGCCACCACGGGGGTTGAGGGTGAAGCTTTCTTT. Translating gives CATTGVEGEAFF.

The chain is built from TRBV7-9 and TRBJ2-3; TRBD2 agrees at 15 bases. CDR1 is SEHNR and CDR2 is FQNEAQ in the germline V gene (reference sequence). With V trimmed by 3 bases and J by 4 bases, 8 bases remained unmatched. The CDR3 is 18 amino acids. The CDR3 coding sequence is TGTGCCAGCAGCTTTCGGACTAGCGGGAGGGCCTGGGCAGATACGCAGTATTTT. As protein: CASSFRTSGRAWADTQYF.

This rearrangement joins TRBV27 to TRBJ2-3, with 8 bases matching TRBD2. Germline loops: CDR1 MNHEY, CDR2 SMNVEV (reference sequence). This CDR3 is 16 amino acids long. V lost 6 bases and J lost 3; bases outside the gene matches: 11. CDR3 in DNA: TGTGCCAGCAGGCGGGCTTCGGCGGGAGGTACAGATACGCAGTATTTT. Translated, it gives CASRRASAGGTDTQYF.

The gene calls are TRBV5-4 and TRBJ2-7, with D possibly TRBD2 on 7 matching bases. Trimming took off 0 bases at V and 2 bases at J, with 15 bases between the two ends. The CDR3 spans 16 residues. The germline V gene has CDR1 SGHNT and CDR2 YYREEE (reference sequence). The CDR3 DNA reads as TGTGCCAGCAGCTTGGGGGGGGGCCGTAGCCCCTACGAGCAGTACTTC. Translating it yields CASSLGGGRSPYEQYF.

The J gene is TRBJ2-3, the V gene TRBV5-4; TRBD2 aligns across 14 bases. With 4 bases clipped from V and 4 bases from J, the junction kept 8 bases outside the gene matches. Germline V gene sequence: CDR1 SGHNT, CDR2 YYREEE (reference sequence). The CDR3 is 17 residues long. Written as DNA, the CDR3 is TGTGCCAGCAGCCCGGGACTAGCGGGAGTTAAGGCAGATACGCAGTATTTT. Its translation: CASSPGLAGVKADTQYF.

This clone has just one count. The J gene is TRBJ1-1, the V gene TRBV19; D may be TRBD1 (5 bases). The CDR3 covers 15 residues. Trimming removed 3 bases from V and 1 base from J, with 12 bases in between. Germline-derived CDR1 and CDR2 are LNHDA and SQIVND (reference sequence). The CDR3 loop is CASSISGGPNTEAFF. CDR3 DNA: TGTGCCAGTAGTATCTCCGGGGGACCGAACACTGAAGCTTTCTTT.

V usage is TRBV5-1 and J usage is TRBJ1-1; TRBD1 is a possible D gene (6 bases). Deletions cut 4 bases from V and 2 bases from J, with 15 bases between. CDR3 length: 15 residues. Germline loops: CDR1 SGHRS, CDR2 YFSETQ. CDR3 sequence reads: CASSKSGALNTEAFF. CDR3 nucleotides: TGCGCCAGCAGCAAATCAGGGGCGCTTAACACTGAAGCTTTCTTT.

J is TRBJ2-2 and V is TRBV5-1; D may be TRBD1 (6 bases). The CDR3 is 14 amino acids. The V end lost 2 bases, the J end lost 4 bases, and 9 bases lay between the germline ends. The germline V gene encodes CDR1 SGHRS and CDR2 YFSETQ. The CDR3 loop reads CASSFQGGTGELFF. CDR3 in DNA: TGCGCCAGCAGCTTCCAAGGGGGCACCGGGGAGCTGTTTTTT.

This chain joins TRBV5-6 and TRBJ1-5; D not resolved. Trimming stripped 0 bases from V and 4 bases from J, with 11 bases between. Germline CDR1 reads SGHDT; CDR2 reads YYEEEE. CDR3 length: 15 residues. The CDR3 reads CASSLGPGPNQPQHF. CDR3 in DNA: TGTGCCAGCAGCTTGGGCCCTGGCCCTAATCAGCCCCAGCATTTT.

The chain couples TRBV19 to TRBJ1-2; 8 bases are a match to TRBD1. The length of the CDR3 is 15 residues. J lost 2 bases, V lost 1 base, and 3 bases had no gene match. Germline V gives CDR1 LNHDA, CDR2 SQIVND (reference sequence). The DNA of the CDR3 is TGTGCCAGTAGTATAGGTGGACAGGGAAACTATGGCTACACCTTC. Translation: CASSIGGQGNYGYTF.